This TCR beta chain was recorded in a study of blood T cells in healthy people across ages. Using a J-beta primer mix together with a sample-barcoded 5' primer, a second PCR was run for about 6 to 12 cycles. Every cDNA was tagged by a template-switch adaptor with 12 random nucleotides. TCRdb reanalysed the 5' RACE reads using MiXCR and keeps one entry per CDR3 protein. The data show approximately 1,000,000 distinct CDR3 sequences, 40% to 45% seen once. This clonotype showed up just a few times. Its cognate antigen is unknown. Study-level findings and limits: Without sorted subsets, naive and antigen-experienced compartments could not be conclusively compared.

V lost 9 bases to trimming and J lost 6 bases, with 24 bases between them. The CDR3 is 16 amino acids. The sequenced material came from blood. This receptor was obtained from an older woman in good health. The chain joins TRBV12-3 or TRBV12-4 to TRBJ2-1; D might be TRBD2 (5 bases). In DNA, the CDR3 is TGTGCCAGTTCCGCTAAGGGAGCTCAAAAACGCAATGAGCAGTTCTTC. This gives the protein CASSAKGAQKRNEQFF.